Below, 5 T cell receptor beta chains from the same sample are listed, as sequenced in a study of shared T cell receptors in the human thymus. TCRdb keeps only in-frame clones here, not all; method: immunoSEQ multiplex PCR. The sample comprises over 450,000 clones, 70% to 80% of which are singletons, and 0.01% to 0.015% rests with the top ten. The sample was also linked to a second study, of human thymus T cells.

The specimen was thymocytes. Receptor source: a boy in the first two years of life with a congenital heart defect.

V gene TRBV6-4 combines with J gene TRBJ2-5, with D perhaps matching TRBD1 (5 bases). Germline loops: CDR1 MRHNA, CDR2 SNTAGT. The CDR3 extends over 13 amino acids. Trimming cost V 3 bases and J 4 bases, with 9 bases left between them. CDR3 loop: CASSETVSETQYF. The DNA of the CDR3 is TGTGCCAGCAGTGAGACAGTTTCAGAGACCCAGTACTTC.

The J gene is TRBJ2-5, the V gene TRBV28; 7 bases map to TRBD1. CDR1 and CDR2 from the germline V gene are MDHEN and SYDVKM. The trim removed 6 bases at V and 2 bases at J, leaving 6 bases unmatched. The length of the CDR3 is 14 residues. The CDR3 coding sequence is TGTGCCAGCAGCTCCCGGGACAGACAAGAGACCCAGTACTTC. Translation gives CASSSRDRQETQYF.

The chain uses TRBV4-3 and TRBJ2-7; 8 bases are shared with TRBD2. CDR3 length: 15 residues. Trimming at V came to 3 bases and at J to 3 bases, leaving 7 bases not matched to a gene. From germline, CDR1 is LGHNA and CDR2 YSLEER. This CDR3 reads CASSHFSGLVYEQYF. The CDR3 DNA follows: TGCGCCAGCAGCCACTTTTCGGGACTAGTCTACGAGCAGTACTTC.

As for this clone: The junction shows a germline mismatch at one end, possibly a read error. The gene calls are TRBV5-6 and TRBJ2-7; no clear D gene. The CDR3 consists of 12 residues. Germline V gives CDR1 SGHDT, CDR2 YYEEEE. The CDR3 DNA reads TGTGCCAGCAGCTTGGCCGAAACTGAGCGGTACTTC. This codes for CASSLAETERYF.

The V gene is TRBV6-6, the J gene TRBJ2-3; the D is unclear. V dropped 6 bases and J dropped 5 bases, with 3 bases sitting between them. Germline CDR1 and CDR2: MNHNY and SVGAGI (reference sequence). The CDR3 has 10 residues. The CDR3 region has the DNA TGTGCCAGCAGCCGAGATACGCAGTATTTT. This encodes CASSRDTQYF.